The 19 T cell receptor beta chains below were found in one sample sequenced in a study of T cell repertoires in cytomegalovirus infection. TCRdb reprocessed the reads with MiXCR, giving one entry per CDR3 protein. The sample gives about 330,000 distinct CDR3 sequences, around 9.5% of which show up once; 3.5% to 4.5% is in the top ten. Sequencing was performed on PBMCs. The receptor set was obtained from a human donor in good health (CMV status not recorded). Some clones in this sample may be carry-over from other donors' samples.

The V gene is TRBV11-2, the J gene TRBJ2-1; D gene unclear. The V end lost 2 bases, the J end lost 5 bases, and 16 bases lay between the germline ends. Germline loops: CDR1 SGHAT, CDR2 FQNNGV. CDR3 length: 16 residues. The CDR3: CASSLSMAGFDNEQFF. The CDR3 DNA is TGTGCCAGCAGCTTATCGATGGCCGGGTTCGACAATGAGCAGTTCTTC.

V usage is TRBV18 and J usage is TRBJ2-1; TRBD2 matches 8 bases. Per germline, CDR1 KGHSH and CDR2 LQKENI. The CDR3 spans 16 residues. V dropped 1 base and J dropped 6; count of bases not matched to a gene: 8. CDR3 nucleotides: TGTGCCAGCTCACCACGTGCGGGAGGCGATATCAATGAGCAGTTCTTC. Translation: CASSPRAGGDINEQFF.

The sample holds a few counts of this clonotype. The chain's CDR3 is CASSLARGGGEQFF. CDR3 DNA sequence: TGTGCCAGCAGCTTAGCCCGGGGAGGAGGTGAGCAGTTCTTC. This chain connects TRBV11-3 to TRBJ2-1, with D maybe TRBD2 (6 bases). The CDR3 runs to 14 residues. V shed 1 base and J shed 9 bases, with 13 bases lying between them. In germline, CDR1 is SGHNT, CDR2 YENEEA.

The chain combines TRBV28 with TRBJ2-7; 7 nucleotides match TRBD2. Germline assignment: CDR1 MDHEN and CDR2 SYDVKM. V shed 11 bases, J shed 9 bases, and the junction held 16 bases outside the gene matches. This CDR3 has 13 amino acids. The CDR3 DNA reads TGTGCCCCCCGGGACTATAAAGGCGTACCGCAGTACTTC. Translating it yields CAPRDYKGVPQYF.

This clonotype was seen more than once but under ten times. The chain uses TRBV10-3 and TRBJ2-7; D unresolved. The V end was cut by 3 bases, the J end by 0 bases, with 6 bases between. Germline CDR1 ENHRY, CDR2 SYGVKD. CDR3 length equals 13 residues. The chain's CDR3 is CAISDGFSYEQYF. For the CDR3, the DNA is TGTGCCATCAGTGACGGATTCTCCTACGAGCAGTACTTC.

In its sample, this clonotype was seen a few times. V gene TRBV29-1 combines with J gene TRBJ2-5; 8 bases are a match to TRBD1. Germline loops: CDR1 SQVTM, CDR2 ANQGSEA. The V segment lost 6 bases and the J segment 4 bases; nucleotides outside the gene matches: 16. CDR3 length equals 16 residues. The CDR3 DNA reads TGCAGCGTATGGGGGGTGACAGGGGAGAGTCGAGAGACCCAGTACTTC. Its protein is CSVWGVTGESRETQYF.

V gene TRBV7-3 combines with J gene TRBJ1-1; maybe TRBD1 (6 bases). Germline V gene lookup returns CDR1 SGHTA and CDR2 FQGTGA. This CDR3 is 13 amino acids long. Trimming shortened V by 8 bases and J by 6 bases, and 16 bases separated the two germline ends. The CDR3 DNA follows: TGTGCCAGCGGTTTCTCAGGGGTGGCTGAAGCTTTCTTT. Its protein product is CASGFSGVAEAFF.

This clonotype has a count of ten or more. The chain joins TRBV7-2 to TRBJ2-7; the D is unclear. Trimming removed 1 base from V and 5 bases from J, with 3 bases in between. The CDR3 spans 11 residues. Germline V gene lookup returns CDR1 SGHTA and CDR2 FQGNSA. This chain's CDR3 is CASSLGNEQYF. The CDR3 coding sequence is TGTGCCAGCAGCTTAGGCAACGAGCAGTACTTC.

This clonotype was detected only a few times. The chain is built from TRBV2 and TRBJ1-5; TRBD1 matches at 8 bases. This CDR3 contains 15 residues. The trim removed 7 bases at V and 0 bases at J, leaving 5 bases unmatched. Germline V CDR1 and CDR2: SNHLY, FYNNEI. As DNA, the CDR3 is TGTGCCAGCAATCAACAGGGGGTTAGCAATCAGCCCCAGCATTTT. Translation gives CASNQQGVSNQPQHF.

This clonotype was detected many times. The chain links TRBV15 to TRBJ1-5, with D perhaps matching TRBD1 (5 bases). Deletions cut 1 base from V and 0 bases from J, with 7 bases between. The germline V gene has CDR1 LNHNV and CDR2 YYDKDF (reference sequence). There are 15 residues in the CDR3. CDR3 protein: CATSRGGNSNQPQHF. The CDR3 nucleotides are TGTGCCACCAGCAGAGGGGGGAATAGCAATCAGCCCCAGCATTTT.

The chain carries TRBV7-2 and TRBJ2-1; possibly TRBD1 for D (6 bases). The end of the DNA is better explained by TRBJ2-7, so the J call may be wrong. The CDR3 runs to 19 residues. Germline V gives CDR1 SGHTA, CDR2 FQGNSA. CDR3 sequence reads: CASSLNPVTLSGQGNEQYF. In DNA, the CDR3 is TGTGCCAGCAGCTTAAATCCCGTGACGCTTTCTGGGCAGGGGAATGAGCAGTACTTC.

This clonotype was observed at least ten times. The genes are TRBV19 and TRBJ1-2; 7 bases map to TRBD1. CDR3 length: 13 residues. J lost 5 bases, V lost 6 bases, and 6 bases had no gene match. Looked up from germline, CDR1 is LNHDA and CDR2 is SQIVND (reference sequence). This chain's CDR3 is CASRPGTDYGYTF. The CDR3 DNA reads as TGTGCCAGTAGACCCGGGACAGATTATGGCTACACCTTC.

CDR3 region: CASNLGAPQDEQYF. CDR3 coding DNA: TGTGCCAGCAACTTGGGAGCCCCCCAGGACGAGCAGTACTTC. The V call is TRBV7-8, the J call TRBJ2-7; D perhaps matches TRBD2 (5 bases). Between the trimmed V and J ends, which lost 7 bases and 5 bases, there was a span of 18 bases. The CDR3 loop spans 14 amino acids. Germline V CDR1 and CDR2: SGHVS, FQNEAQ.

The chain combines TRBV25-1 with TRBJ2-1; D tentatively reads TRBD1 or TRBD2 (6 bases each). The CDR3 sequence is 13 residues long. The V end was cut by 6 bases, the J end by 8 bases, with 14 bases between. Germline V gives CDR1 MGHDK, CDR2 SYGVNS. The CDR3 DNA is TGTGCCAGCAGGGGGGTAGGGGGGCATGAGCAGTTCTTC. Translation gives CASRGVGGHEQFF.

This clonotype was seen ten or more times. The chain recombines TRBV6-2 or TRBV6-3 with TRBJ2-3, with 11 bases lining up with TRBD2. Looked up from germline, CDR1 is MNHEY and CDR2 is SVGEGT. J gave up 8 bases and V 7 bases, and 14 bases lay outside the gene matches. The CDR3 runs to 16 residues. The CDR3, as DNA: TGTGCCAGCACCCCTCGGGGTAGCGGGAGGGAAGGTACGCAGTATTTT. As protein: CASTPRGSGREGTQYF.

The table lists this clonotype with a few counts. The chain has TRBV7-3 and TRBJ2-5; 14 bases are a match to TRBD2. The CDR3 is 16 residues long. Germline CDR1 SGHTA, CDR2 FQGTGA. V lost 4 bases, J lost 4 bases, and 5 bases stayed unmatched. This chain's CDR3 is CASSSRLAGGRETQYF. In nucleotides, the CDR3 is TGTGCCAGCAGCTCCCGACTAGCGGGGGGGCGAGAGACCCAGTACTTC.

The V and J genes are TRBV10-3 and TRBJ2-2; TRBD1 matches at 7 bases. Germline V gives CDR1 ENHRY, CDR2 SYGVKD. V lost 4 bases and J lost 10; bases outside the gene matches: 3. The CDR3 sequence is 12 residues long. CDR3 in amino acids: CAISATGVELFF. For the CDR3, the DNA is TGTGCCATCAGTGCAACAGGGGTGGAGCTGTTTTTT.

The rearrangement links TRBV28 to TRBJ2-3; 7 nucleotides line up with TRBD2. The germline CDR1 and CDR2 sequences are MDHEN and SYDVKM. V was pared by 4 bases and J by 4 bases, with 5 bases of the junction left unmatched. The CDR3 has 14 residues. The CDR3 is CASSSRRGADTQYF. The CDR3 bases are TGTGCCAGCAGTTCACGTCGGGGGGCAGATACGCAGTATTTT.

This clonotype was picked up a small number of times. The chain combines TRBV15 with TRBJ2-2, with 7 bases that match TRBD1. V trimming: 11 bases; J trimming: 3 bases; junction bases outside the gene matches: 12. The CDR3 totals 15 residues. Looked up from germline, CDR1 is LNHNV and CDR2 is YYDKDF (reference sequence). The DNA for the CDR3 is TGTGCCTTTAGGTCCCGGGACAGATACACCGGGGAGCTGTTTTTT. Protein product: CAFRSRDRYTGELFF. Filled out from reference TRBV15 and TRBJ2-2, the complete variable domain reads DAMVIQNPRYQVTQFGKPVTLSCSQTLNHNVMYWYQQKSSQAPKLLFHYYDKDFNNEADTPDNFQSRRPNTSFCFLDIRSPGLGDTAMYLCAFRSRDRYTGELFFGEGSRLTVL.